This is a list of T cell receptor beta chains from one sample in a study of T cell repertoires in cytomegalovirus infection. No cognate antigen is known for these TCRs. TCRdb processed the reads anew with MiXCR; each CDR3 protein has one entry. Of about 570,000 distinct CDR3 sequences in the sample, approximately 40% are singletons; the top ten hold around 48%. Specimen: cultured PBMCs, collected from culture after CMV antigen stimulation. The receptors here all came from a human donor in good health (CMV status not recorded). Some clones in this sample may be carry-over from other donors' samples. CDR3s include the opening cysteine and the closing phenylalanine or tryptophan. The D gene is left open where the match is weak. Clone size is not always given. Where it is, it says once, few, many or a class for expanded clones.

CDR3 DNA: TGTGCCAGCAGCCCGAGTTTTCGAATATACGAGCAGTACTTC; CDR3 protein: CASSPSFRIYEQYF; J gene: TRBJ2-7; V gene: TRBV11-2; clone size: few; D gene: NA
CDR3 DNA: TGTGCCAGCAGAGAATTAGGCAAAAACATTCAGTACTTC; CDR3 protein: CASRELGKNIQYF; J gene: TRBJ2-4; V gene: TRBV28; clone size: NA; D gene: NA
CDR3 DNA: TGTGCCAGCTCACCGTCCCCGGCCGGTGGGCAGTACTTC; CDR3 protein: CASSPSPAGGQYF; J gene: TRBJ2-7; V gene: TRBV18; clone size: NA; D gene: NA
CDR3 DNA: TGTGCCAGCAGTGAGCGGTTTGGTTACGAGCAGTACTTC; CDR3 protein: CASSERFGYEQYF; J gene: TRBJ2-7; V gene: TRBV6-1; clone size: few; D gene: NA
CDR3 DNA: TGTGCCAGCAGCCCTACCAGGGAACCGGGGCTGGGGTATGGCTACACCTTC; CDR3 protein: CASSPTREPGLGYGYTF; J gene: TRBJ1-2; V gene: TRBV11-3; clone size: few; D gene: NA
CDR3 DNA: TGTGCCAGCAGCAAGGGACAGAACACTGAAGCTTTCTTT; CDR3 protein: CASSKGQNTEAFF; J gene: TRBJ1-1; V gene: TRBV7-6; clone size: few; D gene: NA
CDR3 DNA: TGTGCCAGCAGTGAAACACAGGGGGCACACGGCTACACCTTC; CDR3 protein: CASSETQGAHGYTF; J gene: TRBJ1-2; V gene: TRBV25-1; clone size: NA; D gene: TRBD1
CDR3 DNA: TGTGCCAGCAGTTTAAACCCAGCATTCAGGGAAAGGAACACTGAAGCTTTCTTT; CDR3 protein: CASSLNPAFRERNTEAFF; J gene: TRBJ1-1; V gene: TRBV28; clone size: NA; D gene: NA
CDR3 DNA: TGTGCCAGCAGCCCGGGGGGGAATGAAAAACTGTTTTTT; CDR3 protein: CASSPGGNEKLFF; J gene: TRBJ1-4; V gene: TRBV7-2; clone size: many; D gene: NA
CDR3 DNA: TGTGCCAGCAGCGTAGGTGGGAGTGGATCCTACAATGAGCAGTTCTTC; CDR3 protein: CASSVGGSGSYNEQFF; J gene: TRBJ2-1; V gene: TRBV7-2; clone size: few; D gene: NA
CDR3 DNA: TGTGCCAGTACCCGACAGGGTTCGAACACTGAAGCTTTCTTT; CDR3 protein: CASTRQGSNTEAFF; J gene: TRBJ1-1; V gene: TRBV19; clone size: many; D gene: TRBD1
CDR3 DNA: TGTGCCATCAGTGATTACAATGAGCAGTTCTTC; CDR3 protein: CAISDYNEQFF; J gene: TRBJ2-1; V gene: TRBV10-3; clone size: NA; D gene: NA
CDR3 DNA: TGTGCCAGCAGTGATCGCTCGACGGGAATGAACACTGAAGCTTTCTTT; CDR3 protein: CASSDRSTGMNTEAFF; J gene: TRBJ1-1; V gene: TRBV2; clone size: NA; D gene: NA
CDR3 DNA: TGTGCCAGCAGTGGTTATTTGGGCCCCCGCGGCACCGGGGAGCTGTTTTTT; CDR3 protein: CASSGYLGPRGTGELFF; J gene: TRBJ2-2; V gene: TRBV25-1; clone size: few; D gene: NA
CDR3 DNA: TGTGCCAGCAAAGCGGGGCGCTACACCGGGGAGCTGTTTTTT; CDR3 protein: CASKAGRYTGELFF; J gene: TRBJ2-2; V gene: TRBV6-1; clone size: few; D gene: TRBD2
CDR3 DNA: TGTGCCAGCAGTGAAGCGAGGGGAGGGACAGGGTTCTACAATGAGCAGTTCTTC; CDR3 protein: CASSEARGGTGFYNEQFF; J gene: TRBJ2-1; V gene: TRBV6-1; clone size: NA; D gene: TRBD1
CDR3 DNA: TGTGCCAGCATTGCAGCGGGAGGAGAAGAGACCCAGTACTTC; CDR3 protein: CASIAAGGEETQYF; J gene: TRBJ2-5; V gene: TRBV6-6; clone size: NA; D gene: TRBD2
CDR3 DNA: TGCGCCAGCAGTACCGGGACTAGCGGGAGGGCGAGCCACGAGCAGTACTTC; CDR3 protein: CASSTGTSGRASHEQYF; J gene: TRBJ2-7; V gene: TRBV10-1; clone size: NA; D gene: TRBD2
CDR3 DNA: TGTGCCAGTAGTAACGGAAGTGTCCACGGAGTCTACGAGCAGTACTTC; CDR3 protein: CASSNGSVHGVYEQYF; J gene: TRBJ2-7; V gene: TRBV19; clone size: NA; D gene: NA
CDR3 DNA: TGTGCCACTTCCTTGGGACGTCCCACCGGGGAGCTGTTTTTT; CDR3 protein: CATSLGRPTGELFF; J gene: TRBJ2-2; V gene: TRBV27; clone size: NA; D gene: NA
CDR3 DNA: TGTGCCAGCTCCCGGGACGCAGGGGCCCAGTACTTC; CDR3 protein: CASSRDAGAQYF; J gene: TRBJ2-5; V gene: TRBV18; clone size: NA; D gene: NA
CDR3 DNA: TGTGCCAGCAGCGTAGAACGGGGGGGCACCAATGAGCAGTTCTTC; CDR3 protein: CASSVERGGTNEQFF; J gene: TRBJ2-1; V gene: TRBV9; clone size: NA; D gene: TRBD2
CDR3 DNA: TGTGCCAGCTCACCACCTGAGACACCCAAAAACATTCAGTACTTC; CDR3 protein: CASSPPETPKNIQYF; J gene: TRBJ2-4; V gene: TRBV18; clone size: NA; D gene: NA
CDR3 DNA: TGTGCCAGCAGTTCCCCCGGGCAGGGGGCGGGGCAGCCCCAGCATTTT; CDR3 protein: CASSSPGQGAGQPQHF; J gene: TRBJ1-5; V gene: TRBV12-3/TRBV12-4; clone size: NA; D gene: TRBD1
CDR3 DNA: TGTGCCAGCAGCCAAATAGGAGGTTGGAGCACAGATACGCAGTATTTT; CDR3 protein: CASSQIGGWSTDTQYF; J gene: TRBJ2-3; V gene: TRBV7-2; clone size: many; D gene: NA
CDR3 DNA: TGTGCCAGCAGCGACCGGGACAGGGAAACTGAAGCTTTCTTT; CDR3 protein: CASSDRDRETEAFF; J gene: TRBJ1-1; V gene: TRBV7-6; clone size: few; D gene: TRBD1
CDR3 DNA: TGTGCCAGCAGCCAAGCGGTCGTGACAGTGGTGAACGGAAAACTGTTTTTT; CDR3 protein: CASSQAVVTVVNGKLFF; J gene: TRBJ1-4; V gene: TRBV7-4; clone size: NA; D gene: NA
CDR3 DNA: TGTGCCAGCAGCCGGACAGCTAATAATTCACCCCTCCACTTT; CDR3 protein: CASSRTANNSPLHF; J gene: TRBJ1-6; V gene: TRBV7-8; clone size: many; D gene: NA
CDR3 DNA: TGTGCCAGCAGTTACGTCCGGGACAGGGGTGACAATGAGCAGTTCTTC; CDR3 protein: CASSYVRDRGDNEQFF; J gene: TRBJ2-1; V gene: TRBV6-2/TRBV6-3; clone size: NA; D gene: TRBD1
CDR3 DNA: TGTGCCAGCTCACCGACACCCCGGGACACCATATATTTT; CDR3 protein: CASSPTPRDTIYF; J gene: TRBJ1-3; V gene: TRBV18; clone size: NA; D gene: NA
CDR3 DNA: TGTGCCAGCAGCGACTCCGGGACAGGGTACTACAATGAGCAGTTCTTC; CDR3 protein: CASSDSGTGYYNEQFF; J gene: TRBJ2-1; V gene: TRBV11-2; clone size: few; D gene: TRBD1